This T cell receptor beta chain is from a study of T cells in Graves' hyperthyroidism and ophthalmopathy. Diagnostic assessment was based on clinical symptoms, serum thyroxine and TRAb, thyroid ultrasound and orbital computed tomography. Amplification targeted TCR beta CDR3 regions from RNA transcripts. TCR CDR3 regions were first amplified by RT-PCR with HTBI primers. TCRdb reanalysed the multiplex PCR reads using MiXCR and keeps one entry per CDR3 protein. The sample has 350,000 or so distinct CDR3 sequences, about 17% seen once. Regarding the study as a whole: Ophthalmopathy got predicted by the model a median roughly 6.1 months before its onset. Blood held most thyroid clonotypes expanded above 0.001 frequency.

This clonotype has a count of ten or more. What it recognizes is unknown. Germline CDR1 reads MNHEY; CDR2 reads SMNVEV (reference sequence). V was trimmed by 4 bases and J by 6 bases, leaving 13 bases between them. The CDR3 is 14 residues long. Input material: blood. J is TRBJ2-1 and V is TRBV27, with unresolved D. This sequence originates from a woman aged 25 to 39 with Graves' hyperthyroidism that later progressed to Graves' ophthalmopathy. The CDR3: CASSYDKWPNEQFF. Here the CDR3 DNA reads TGTGCCAGCAGTTATGATAAGTGGCCCAATGAGCAGTTCTTC.